This T cell receptor (beta chain) was identified during a study of vaccination and CD4 T cells after COVID-19 (dated by TCRdb to the early 2020s). Context from the whole study: SARS-CoV-2 positivity had been established in the convalescent patients by nasal swab PCR, and mild disease was recorded in eight to ten of these patients and severe disease in one. In control cultures, a CEFX viral epitope pool was used as positive control, an HIV-1 Nef peptide pool was used as negative control, or no peptide was added. The cultures were stimulated with overlapping spike peptide pools from SARS-CoV-2 and from the common cold coronaviruses HCoV-NL63, HCoV-OC43 and HCoV-229E. Post-COVID blood samples from convalescent patients were collected a median of around 110 days after diagnosis, with a range of roughly 35 to 170 days. The convalescent cohort comprised six males and four females, including two Hispanic individuals, seven Caucasians, two Asians and one multiracial person. The time from the second vaccine dose to post-vaccine blood sampling had a median of roughly 77 days and ranged from 14 to 241 days. In 9 to 11 COVID-19 convalescent patients and a handful of infection-naive healthy vaccine recipients, researchers compared the spike-specific CD4+ TCR repertoire from before mRNA vaccination with the repertoire from after. Each participant got two doses of either the Pfizer-BioNTech BNT162b2 vaccine (n=8) or the Moderna mRNA-1273 vaccine (n=2). What the work shows at the level of the full study, not this receptor alone: In convalescent patients, a median roughly 88% of post-vaccine SARS-CoV-2-reactive clones were detected only after vaccination, suggesting vaccine-specific priming. In convalescent patients, nearly all vaccine-specific clones (304 of 307) were found to be mono-reactive for SARS-CoV-2 spike rather than cross-reactive with common cold coronaviruses. Only a relatively small number of convalescent patients were included in the study, and early timepoints following natural infection were not analyzed. An increase in the median number of SARS-CoV-2-reactive clonotypes from approximately 20 after infection to a few dozen after vaccination was observed, but the change was not found to be significant.

Sample treatment or condition, as interpreted from the label and publication: approximately 9-day PBMC culture with coronavirus spike peptide pools or control peptides (ViraFEST assay). The ViraFEST assay, used in the study, expanded antigen-specific T cells with peptide pools and then identified the expanded clonotypes through TCR sequencing. The convalescent patients' positive SARS-CoV-2 PCR tests fell between March and December 2020, which was before the Alpha, Beta and Delta variants emerged in the United States. Approximately 2.1 million PBMCs per well were cultured in IMDM with approximately 5.2% human AB serum and 8.5 to 10 IU/ml IL-2, plus 10 ug/ml peptide pools. Half of the culture medium was replaced with fresh IL-2-containing medium on days 3 and 7. Once the cells had been in culture for 9 to 10 days, the EasySep CD4+ T cell isolation kit was used to isolate CD4+ T cells by negative selection. Ficoll-Paque Plus gradient centrifugation was used to isolate PBMCs from whole blood, and the isolated PBMCs were then either used fresh or cryopreserved at -140C. In general, triplicate wells were set up for every culture condition.

The protocol used for the library was PCR. DNA from cultured CD4+ T cells was subjected to TCR sequencing with the Oncomine TCR Beta short-read assay at the Johns Hopkins FTIC core. The QIAamp micro DNA kit was used to extract genomic DNA from the cultured CD4+ T cells. Oncomine TCR Beta libraries from cultured CD4+ T cells were pooled with unique dual indexes and sequenced on an Illumina iSeq 100. The paper's processing steps were these. Non-productive sequences were removed, and CDR3s not starting with C, not ending with F or W, or shorter than 7 amino acids were discarded. Antigen-specific clonotypes were identified with the MANAFEST web application by comparing peptide-stimulated wells with reference and other culture wells. Positive clones required FDR below 0.05, an odds ratio above 5, and productive frequency above 0.1% in at least two of three replicate wells. Cross-reactive clonotypes were defined as significantly expanded in both SARS-CoV-2 spike wells and at least one common cold coronavirus spike condition. CDR3 homology was assessed with Levenshtein distances (stringdist) and unrooted phylogenetic trees (ape) in R version 3.6.1. The public reads were run again by TCRdb, first through fastp at Q25 and then through MiXCR, and only productive beta chains were kept. Each record represents a unique CDR3 protein, reported with the most common genes and DNA among its rows. TCRdb's processing, not the authors', yielded these V and J calls. The sample contains tens of thousands of distinct CDR3 sequences, approximately 50% of them found a single time. Of the sample, roughly 4.5% is held by the ten largest clones.

By how much of the sample it makes up, this clonotype is medium-sized (0.01 to 0.1%). There is no known antigen for this receptor. Base qualities are not provided; no much larger clone lies one nucleotide away. The sequence derives from a human donor who had recovered from COVID-19. Input material: CD4+ T cells from blood, cultured in vitro.

The CDR3: CSAIPRYRDYGYTF. The nucleotides read TGCAGTGCTATCCCCCGGTACAGAGACTATGGCTACACCTTC. Rearrangement joined TRBV20-1 to TRBJ1-2; there is no confident call for the D gene. V gives up 4 bases and J gives up 3 bases, and the segment between their germline ends measures 15 bases. The germline V gene (reference sequence) yields DFQATT for CDR1 and SNEGSKA for CDR2. The CDR3 has 14 amino acids, counting the end cysteine and phenylalanine. The CDR3 DNA has 42 bases and is translated from base 1.